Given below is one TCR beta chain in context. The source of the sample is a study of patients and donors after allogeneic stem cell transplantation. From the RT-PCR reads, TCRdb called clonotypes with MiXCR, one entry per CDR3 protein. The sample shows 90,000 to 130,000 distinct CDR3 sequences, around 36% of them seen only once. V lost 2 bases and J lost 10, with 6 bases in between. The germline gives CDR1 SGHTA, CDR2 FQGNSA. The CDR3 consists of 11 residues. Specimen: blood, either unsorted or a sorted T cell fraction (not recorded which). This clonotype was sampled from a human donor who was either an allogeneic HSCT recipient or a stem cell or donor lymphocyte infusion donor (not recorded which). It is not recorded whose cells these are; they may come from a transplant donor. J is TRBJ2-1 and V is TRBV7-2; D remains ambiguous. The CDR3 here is CASSLFSEQFF. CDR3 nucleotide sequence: TGTGCCAGCAGCTTATTCTCGGAGCAGTTCTTC. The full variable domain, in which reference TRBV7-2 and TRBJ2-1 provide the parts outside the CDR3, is GAGVSQSPSNKVTEKGKDVELRCDPISGHTALYWYRQSLGQGLEFLIYFQGNSAPDKSGLPSDRFSAERTGGSVSTLTIQRTQQEDSAVYLCASSLFSEQFFGPGTRLTVL.